The 2 T cell receptor beta chains below come from one sample, sequenced in a study of T cells in Graves' hyperthyroidism and ophthalmopathy. Template material for amplifying TCR beta CDR3 regions consisted of RNA transcripts. HTBI primers drove first-round RT-PCR of the TCR CDR3. TCRdb called the multiplex PCR reads again in MiXCR, with one record for every CDR3 protein. The sample records 500,000 to 600,000 distinct CDR3 sequences, 35% to 50% being singletons. The sample taken for sequencing was peripheral blood or thyroid tissue (not recorded which). The receptor set was obtained from an adult woman with Graves' disease, either hyperthyroidism or ophthalmopathy (not recorded which).

This chain joins TRBV29-1 and TRBJ2-5; possible D gene TRBD1, 6 bases. Germline V gene lookup returns CDR1 SQVTM and CDR2 ANQGSEA. V gave up 8 bases and J gave up 6 bases, with 13 bases separating them. The length of the CDR3 is 11 residues. The CDR3, as DNA: TGCAGCCCAGGGGCCGGACAGACCCAGTACTTC. Amino acid sequence: CSPGAGQTQYF.

This clonotype was detected many times. The chain is built from TRBV11-2 and TRBJ1-3; D unresolved. Trimming removed 0 bases at V and 0 bases at J, with 9 bases between. The CDR3 runs to 16 residues. Germline lookup yields CDR1 SGHAT and CDR2 FQNNGV. The CDR3 loop reads CASSLEHHLSGNTIYF. Written as DNA, the CDR3 is TGTGCCAGCAGCTTAGAACATCACCTCTCTGGAAACACCATATATTTT.